The 18 T cell receptor beta chains given below trace back to one sample, sequenced in a study of blood T cell repertoires in COVID-19. Sequenced by immunoSEQ multiplex PCR; TCRdb stores in-frame clones only, minus some. Of fewer than 350,000 clones listed, 65% to 90% are singletons. The sample was peripheral blood. These receptors all come from a human donor in a cohort sampled during active COVID-19.

The chain combines TRBV29-1 with TRBJ1-2; D might be TRBD1 (5 bases). Deletions cut 3 bases from V and 11 bases from J, with 16 bases between. In germline, CDR1 is SQVTM, CDR2 ANQGSEA. The CDR3 totals 12 residues. CDR3 region: CSVDFPDRGYTF. CDR3 nucleotides: TGCAGCGTTGACTTTCCTGACAGAGGTTACACCTTC.

The rearrangement uses TRBV18 and TRBJ1-1; D unclear. The V and J ends lost 10 bases and 5 bases respectively, with 11 bases between them. CDR1 and CDR2 from the germline V gene are KGHSH and LQKENI. This CDR3 comprises 11 residues. The CDR3 loop is CATIARTEAFF. The CDR3 DNA is TGTGCCACCATAGCGAGAACTGAAGCTTTCTTT.

The rearrangement links TRBV19 to TRBJ2-3, with D tentatively TRBD2 (6 bases). The V and J ends lost 2 bases and 2 bases respectively, with 17 bases between them. Germline V gives CDR1 LNHDA, CDR2 SQIVND (reference sequence). The CDR3 is made up of 17 amino acids. The CDR3: CASSISDSAGFTDTQYF. Written as DNA, the CDR3 is TGTGCCAGTAGTATAAGCGATTCGGCGGGGTTCACAGATACGCAGTATTTT.

This clone was detected only once. This sequence joins TRBV13 and TRBJ1-2, with D possibly matching TRBD1 (6 bases). Trimming took off 3 bases at V and 1 base at J, with 12 bases between the two ends. Looked up from germline, CDR1 is PRHDT and CDR2 is FYEKMQ (reference sequence). The CDR3 length is 15 residues. The CDR3 DNA reads TGTGCCAGCAGCTTGTTACAGGGAGTTAACTATGGCTACACCTTC. Amino acid sequence: CASSLLQGVNYGYTF.

This rearrangement joins TRBV2 to TRBJ1-6, with D uncertain. CDR3 length: 15 residues. Germline-derived CDR1 and CDR2 are SNHLY and FYNNEI. The V and J ends lost 4 bases and 5 bases respectively, with 12 bases between them. The CDR3 sequence: CASSGFRPDNSPLHF. Written as DNA, the CDR3 is TGTGCCAGCAGTGGGTTCAGGCCCGATAATTCACCCCTCCACTTT.

CDR3: CASSIDGSRLLPYEQYF. Here the CDR3 DNA reads TGTGCCAGTAGTATAGATGGTAGCAGACTACTTCCCTACGAGCAGTACTTC. This chain uses TRBV19 with TRBJ2-7; TRBD2 is a possible D gene (5 bases). CDR1 is LNHDA and CDR2 is SQIVND in the germline V gene (reference sequence). This CDR3 has 17 residues. Trimming took off 0 bases at V and 2 bases at J, with 17 bases between the two ends.

Only a few counts were recorded for this clone. The J gene is TRBJ2-1, the V gene TRBV7-2; the match to TRBD2 covers 8 bases. The CDR3 contains 15 residues. The junction had 5 bases not matched to a gene; V was cut back by 6 bases and J by 1 base. Germline V gene lookup returns CDR1 SGHTA and CDR2 FQGNSA. CDR3 sequence reads: CASSERGNSYNEQFF. CDR3 nucleotides: TGTGCCAGCAGTGAGCGGGGGAATTCCTACAATGAGCAGTTCTTC.

The V and J genes are TRBV7-9 and TRBJ1-3; 7 bases are a match to TRBD1. Germline V gene data show CDR1 as SEHNR and CDR2 as FQNEAQ (reference sequence). This CDR3 comprises 14 residues. Trimming removed 11 bases from V and 1 base from J; junction bases left unmatched: 8. CDR3 DNA: TGTGCCCTCACAGGGGCCCCATCTGGAAACACCATATATTTT. Translation gives CALTGAPSGNTIYF.

The chain couples TRBV7-9 to TRBJ2-7; TRBD1 agrees at 7 bases. This CDR3 comprises 12 residues. Germline CDR1 reads SEHNR; CDR2 reads FQNEAQ (reference sequence). V trimming: 5 bases; J trimming: 5 bases; junction bases outside the gene matches: 3. The CDR3 DNA follows: TGTGCCAGCAGCCGAACAGGGGACGAGCAGTACTTC. Its protein product is CASSRTGDEQYF. The full variable domain, with the rest looked up from reference TRBV7-9 and TRBJ2-7, is DTGVSQNPRHKITKRGQNVTFRCDPISEHNRLYWYRQTLGQGPEFLTYFQNEAQLEKSRLLSDRFSAERPKGSFSTLEIQRTEQGDSAMYLCASSRTGDEQYFGPGTRLTVT.

The chain couples TRBV29-1 to TRBJ2-1; 10 bases are shared with TRBD2. Germline values: CDR1 SQVTM, CDR2 ANQGSEA. With 6 bases clipped from V and 6 bases from J, the junction kept 5 bases outside the gene matches. This CDR3 is 13 amino acids long. The DNA for the CDR3 is TGCAGCGTATCTAGCGGGGGTGGCAATGAGCAGTTCTTC. Protein product: CSVSSGGGNEQFF.

Only one count was recorded for this clone. The chain employs TRBV24-1 and TRBJ1-4; D not certain. Germline V lookup: CDR1 KGHDR, CDR2 SFDVKD. The V end was cut by 3 bases, the J end by 4 bases, with 11 bases between. The length of the CDR3 is 15 residues. CDR3 residues: CATSDQRGNNEKLFF. CDR3 bases: TGTGCCACCAGTGATCAACGAGGCAATAATGAAAAACTGTTTTTT.

The chain has TRBV7-9 and TRBJ1-2, with D tentatively TRBD1 (6 bases). CDR1 is SEHNR, CDR2 FQNEAQ, per germline (reference sequence). Trimming pared 4 bases from V and 0 bases from J, leaving 18 bases between. The CDR3 is made up of 17 amino acids. CDR3 bases: TGTGCCAGCAGCTCCCAAAGTCCGGACAGTACTAACTATGGCTACACCTTC. It is translated as CASSSQSPDSTNYGYTF.

The chain carries TRBV12-3 or TRBV12-4 and TRBJ1-2, with a tentative D call TRBD1 (6 bases). Trimming removed 3 bases from V and 11 bases from J, with 13 bases in between. This CDR3 comprises 12 residues. The CDR3 region has the DNA TGTGCCAGCAGTTTGCAGGGGACGGTGTACACCTTC. Residues: CASSLQGTVYTF.

This chain uses TRBV27 with TRBJ2-1; TRBD1 agrees at 11 bases. Looked up from germline, CDR1 is MNHEY and CDR2 is SMNVEV (reference sequence). Trimming at V came to 2 bases and at J to 3 bases, leaving 6 bases not matched to a gene. This CDR3 comprises 17 residues. CDR3 coding DNA: TGTGCCAGCAGTTTAGACCCCGGGACAGGGGGCTACAATGAGCAGTTCTTC. Translation: CASSLDPGTGGYNEQFF.

J is TRBJ2-7 and V is TRBV24-1; 9 nucleotides match TRBD1. Losses at the gene ends were 6 bases for V and 7 bases for J; bases not matched to a gene: 9. The CDR3 is 14 residues long. In germline, CDR1 is KGHDR, CDR2 SFDVKD. This chain's CDR3 is CATSPIGQGWEQYF. CDR3 nucleotide sequence: TGTGCCACCAGTCCCATAGGACAGGGGTGGGAGCAGTACTTC.

This chain links TRBV5-1 with TRBJ1-2; 8 bases line up with TRBD1. Germline CDR1 SGHRS, CDR2 YFSETQ. The junction had 13 bases not matched to a gene; V was cut back by 5 bases and J by 7 bases. The CDR3 spans 15 residues. CDR3 amino acids: CASSFFTGQGFGYTF. The CDR3 DNA sequence: TGCGCCAGCAGTTTCTTTACCGGACAGGGCTTTGGCTACACCTTC.

This clone was seen more than once but under ten times. CDR3 amino acids: CAINGQENYGYTF. CDR3 nucleotides: TGTGCCATAAACGGACAGGAGAACTATGGCTACACCTTC. The rearrangement uses TRBV10-3 and TRBJ1-2; 7 bases agree with TRBD1. The germline CDR1 and CDR2 sequences are ENHRY and SYGVKD. After removal of 9 bases from V and 2 bases from J, the junction contained 6 bases not matched to a gene. The CDR3 covers 13 residues.

The CDR3 reads CASSLGLPGQGYYEQYF. CDR3 DNA sequence: TGTGCCAGCAGCTTAGGCCTACCAGGACAGGGATACTACGAGCAGTACTTC. The chain uses TRBV13 and TRBJ2-7; 8 positions agree with TRBD1. The CDR3 has 17 amino acids. The germline CDR1 and CDR2 sequences are PRHDT and FYEKMQ (reference sequence). V lost 0 bases to trimming and J lost 3 bases; unmatched junction nucleotides: 10.